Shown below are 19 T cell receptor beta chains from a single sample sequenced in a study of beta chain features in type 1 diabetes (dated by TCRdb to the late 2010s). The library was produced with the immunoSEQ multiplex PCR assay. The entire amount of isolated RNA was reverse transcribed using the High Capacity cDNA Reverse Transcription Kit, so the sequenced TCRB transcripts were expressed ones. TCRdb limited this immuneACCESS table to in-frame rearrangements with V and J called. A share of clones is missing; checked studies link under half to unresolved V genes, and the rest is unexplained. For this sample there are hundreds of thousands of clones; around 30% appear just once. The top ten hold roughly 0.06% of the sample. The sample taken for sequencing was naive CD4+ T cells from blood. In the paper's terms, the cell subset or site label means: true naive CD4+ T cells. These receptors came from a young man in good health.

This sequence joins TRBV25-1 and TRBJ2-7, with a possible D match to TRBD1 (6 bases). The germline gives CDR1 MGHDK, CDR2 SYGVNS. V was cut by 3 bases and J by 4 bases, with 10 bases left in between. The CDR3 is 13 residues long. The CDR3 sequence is CASSDRDIYEQYF. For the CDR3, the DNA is TGTGCCAGCAGTGATCGGGACATTTACGAGCAGTACTTC.

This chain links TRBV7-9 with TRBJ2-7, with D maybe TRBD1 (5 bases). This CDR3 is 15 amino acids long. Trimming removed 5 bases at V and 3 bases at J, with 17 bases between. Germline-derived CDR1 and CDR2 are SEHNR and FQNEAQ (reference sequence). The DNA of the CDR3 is TGTGCCAGCAGCCCCTCCGGCAGGGCCGGCTACGAGCAGTACTTC. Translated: CASSPSGRAGYEQYF.

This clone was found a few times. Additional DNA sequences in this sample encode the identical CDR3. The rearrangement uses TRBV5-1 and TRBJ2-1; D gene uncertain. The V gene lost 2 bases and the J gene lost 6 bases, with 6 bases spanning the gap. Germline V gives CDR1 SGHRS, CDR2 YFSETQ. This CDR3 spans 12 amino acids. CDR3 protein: CASSFGPNEQFF. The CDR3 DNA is TGCGCCAGCAGCTTCGGCCCCAATGAGCAGTTCTTC.

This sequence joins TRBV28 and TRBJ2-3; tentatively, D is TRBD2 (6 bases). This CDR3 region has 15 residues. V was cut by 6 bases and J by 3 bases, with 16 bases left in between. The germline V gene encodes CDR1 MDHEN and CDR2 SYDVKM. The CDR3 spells CASSLTAEGTDTQYF. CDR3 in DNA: TGTGCCAGCAGCCTTACGGCGGAGGGGACAGATACGCAGTATTTT.

The CDR3 reads CASSQSKRLIQYF. The CDR3 DNA is TGCGCCAGCAGTCAATCGAAGAGGCTTATTCAGTACTTC. The rearrangement joins TRBV23-1 to TRBJ2-4; D ambiguous. TRBV23-1 is an ORF for which the function is uncertain. V gave up 0 bases and J gave up 10 bases, with 10 bases separating them. The length of the CDR3 is 13 residues.

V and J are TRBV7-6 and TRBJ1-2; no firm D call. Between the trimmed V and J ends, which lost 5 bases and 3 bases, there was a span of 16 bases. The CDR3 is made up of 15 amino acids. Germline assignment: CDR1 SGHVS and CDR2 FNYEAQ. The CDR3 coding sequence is TGTGCCAGCAGCAAAGGTCCGGCAGATCACTATGGCTACACCTTC. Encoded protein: CASSKGPADHYGYTF.

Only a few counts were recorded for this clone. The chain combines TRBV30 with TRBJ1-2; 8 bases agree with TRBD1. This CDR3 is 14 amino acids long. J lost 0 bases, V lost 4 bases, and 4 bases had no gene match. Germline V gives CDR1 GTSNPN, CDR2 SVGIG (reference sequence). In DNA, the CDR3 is TGTGCCTGGAATATACAGGGGGCTAACTATGGCTACACCTTC. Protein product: CAWNIQGANYGYTF. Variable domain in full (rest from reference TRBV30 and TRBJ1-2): SQTIHQWPATLVQPVGSPLSLECTVEGTSNPNLYWYRQAAGRGLQLLFYSVGIGQISSEVPQNLSASRPQDRQFILSSKKLLLSDSGFYLCAWNIQGANYGYTFGSGTRLTVV.

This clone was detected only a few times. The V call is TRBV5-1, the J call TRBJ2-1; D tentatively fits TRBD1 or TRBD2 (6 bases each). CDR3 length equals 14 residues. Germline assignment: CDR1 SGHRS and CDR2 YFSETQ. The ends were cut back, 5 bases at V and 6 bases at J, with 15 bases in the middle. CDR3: CASRVVGGGNEQFF. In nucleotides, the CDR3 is TGCGCCAGCAGGGTAGTAGGGGGAGGCAATGAGCAGTTCTTC.

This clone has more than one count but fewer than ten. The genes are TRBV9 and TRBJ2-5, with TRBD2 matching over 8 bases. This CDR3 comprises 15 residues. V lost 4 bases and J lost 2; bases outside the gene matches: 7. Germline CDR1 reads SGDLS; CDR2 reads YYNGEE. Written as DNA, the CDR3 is TGTGCCAGCAGCTTAATCGGGACTAGTCAAGAGACCCAGTACTTC. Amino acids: CASSLIGTSQETQYF.

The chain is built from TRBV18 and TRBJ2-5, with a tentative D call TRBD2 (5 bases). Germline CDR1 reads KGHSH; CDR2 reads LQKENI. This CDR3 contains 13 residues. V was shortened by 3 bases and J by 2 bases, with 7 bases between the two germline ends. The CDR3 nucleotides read TGTGCCAGCTCACCGTCGGGGCAAGAGACCCAGTACTTC. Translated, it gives CASSPSGQETQYF.

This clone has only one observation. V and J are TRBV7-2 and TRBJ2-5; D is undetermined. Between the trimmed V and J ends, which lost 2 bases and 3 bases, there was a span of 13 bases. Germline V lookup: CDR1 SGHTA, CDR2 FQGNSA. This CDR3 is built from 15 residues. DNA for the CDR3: TGTGCCAGCAGCTTATCTTGGCCTGATAAAGAGACCCAGTACTTC. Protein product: CASSLSWPDKETQYF.

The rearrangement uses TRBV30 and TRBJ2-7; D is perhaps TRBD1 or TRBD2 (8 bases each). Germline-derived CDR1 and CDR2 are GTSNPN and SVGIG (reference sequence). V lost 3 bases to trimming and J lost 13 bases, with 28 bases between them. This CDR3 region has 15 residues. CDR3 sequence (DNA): TGTGCCTGGAGCCAGCCCAGACAGGGGACGGGAGGGTGTTACTTC. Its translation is CAWSQPRQGTGGCYF.

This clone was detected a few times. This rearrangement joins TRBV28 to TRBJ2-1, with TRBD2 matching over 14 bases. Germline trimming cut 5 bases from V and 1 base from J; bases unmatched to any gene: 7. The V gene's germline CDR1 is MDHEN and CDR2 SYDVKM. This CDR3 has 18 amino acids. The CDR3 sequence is CASSHGLAGGRSYNEQFF. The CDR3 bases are TGTGCCAGCAGTCACGGACTAGCGGGAGGACGTTCCTACAATGAGCAGTTCTTC. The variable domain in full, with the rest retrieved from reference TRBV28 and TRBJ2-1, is DVKVTQSSRYLVKRTGEKVFLECVQDMDHENMFWYRQDPGLGLRLIYFSYDVKMKEKGDIPEGYSVSREKKERFSLILESASTNQTSMYLCASSHGLAGGRSYNEQFFGPGTRLTVL.

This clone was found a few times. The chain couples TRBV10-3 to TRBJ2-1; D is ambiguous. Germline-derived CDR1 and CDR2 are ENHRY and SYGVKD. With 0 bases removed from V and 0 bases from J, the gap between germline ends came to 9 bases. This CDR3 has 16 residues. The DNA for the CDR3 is TGTGCCATCAGTGAGTCACTGGTAAGCTCCTACAATGAGCAGTTCTTC. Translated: CAISESLVSSYNEQFF.

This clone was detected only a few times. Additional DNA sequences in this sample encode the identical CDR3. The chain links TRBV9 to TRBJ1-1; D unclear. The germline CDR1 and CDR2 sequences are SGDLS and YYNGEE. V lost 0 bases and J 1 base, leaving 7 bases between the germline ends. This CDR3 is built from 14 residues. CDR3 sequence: CASSVVPGNTEAFF. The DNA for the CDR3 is TGTGCCAGCAGCGTAGTACCCGGGAACACTGAAGCTTTCTTT.

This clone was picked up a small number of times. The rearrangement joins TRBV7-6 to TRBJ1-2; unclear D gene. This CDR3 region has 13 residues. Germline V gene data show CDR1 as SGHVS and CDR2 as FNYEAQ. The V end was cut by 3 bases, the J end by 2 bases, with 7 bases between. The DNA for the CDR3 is TGTGCCAGCAGCTTGGGTCAGAACTATGGCTACACCTTC. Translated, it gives CASSLGQNYGYTF.

The CDR3 is CASSQEDFTDTQYF. CDR3 DNA: TGCGCCAGCAGCCAAGAGGACTTCACAGATACGCAGTATTTT. The V gene is TRBV4-1, the J gene TRBJ2-3, with a tentative D call TRBD2 (5 bases). Germline values: CDR1 MGHRA, CDR2 YSYEKL. The CDR3 contains 14 residues. V lost 0 bases to trimming and J lost 2 bases, with 6 bases between them.

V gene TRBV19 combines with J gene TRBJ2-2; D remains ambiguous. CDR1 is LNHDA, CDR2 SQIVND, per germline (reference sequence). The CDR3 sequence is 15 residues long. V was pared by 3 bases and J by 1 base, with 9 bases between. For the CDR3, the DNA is TGTGCCAGTAGTATCGATCGCGTGAACACCGGGGAGCTGTTTTTT. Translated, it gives CASSIDRVNTGELFF.

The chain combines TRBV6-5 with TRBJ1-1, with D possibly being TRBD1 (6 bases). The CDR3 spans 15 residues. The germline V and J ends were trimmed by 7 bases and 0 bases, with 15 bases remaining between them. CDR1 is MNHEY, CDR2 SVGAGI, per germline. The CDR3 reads CASTPRGHLNTEAFF. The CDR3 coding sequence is TGTGCCAGCACCCCTCGGGGACACTTGAACACTGAAGCTTTCTTT.